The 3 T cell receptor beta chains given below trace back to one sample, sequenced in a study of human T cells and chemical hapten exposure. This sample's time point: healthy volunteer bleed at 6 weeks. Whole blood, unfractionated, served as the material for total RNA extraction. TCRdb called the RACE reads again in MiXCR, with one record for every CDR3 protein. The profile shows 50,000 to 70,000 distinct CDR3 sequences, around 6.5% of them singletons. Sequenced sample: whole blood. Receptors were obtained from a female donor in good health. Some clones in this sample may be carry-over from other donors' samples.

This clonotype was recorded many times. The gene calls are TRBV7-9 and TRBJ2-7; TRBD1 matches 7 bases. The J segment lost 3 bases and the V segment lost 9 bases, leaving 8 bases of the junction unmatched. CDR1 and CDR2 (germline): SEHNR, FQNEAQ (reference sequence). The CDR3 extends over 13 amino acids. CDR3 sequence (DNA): TGTGCCAGTAACGCCGCAGGGGGCTACGAGCAGTACTTC. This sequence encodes CASNAAGGYEQYF. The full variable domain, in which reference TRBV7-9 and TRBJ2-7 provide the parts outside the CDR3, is DTGVSQNPRHKITKRGQNVTFRCDPISEHNRLYWYRQTLGQGPEFLTYFQNEAQLEKSRLLSDRFSAERPKGSFSTLEIQRTEQGDSAMYLCASNAAGGYEQYFGPGTRLTVT.

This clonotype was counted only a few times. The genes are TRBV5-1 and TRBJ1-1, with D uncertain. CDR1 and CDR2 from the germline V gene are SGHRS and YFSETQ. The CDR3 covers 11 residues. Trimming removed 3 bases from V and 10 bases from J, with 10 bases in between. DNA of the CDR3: TGCGCCAGCAGCTCGGTCAAGGGAGCTTTCTTT. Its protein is CASSSVKGAFF.

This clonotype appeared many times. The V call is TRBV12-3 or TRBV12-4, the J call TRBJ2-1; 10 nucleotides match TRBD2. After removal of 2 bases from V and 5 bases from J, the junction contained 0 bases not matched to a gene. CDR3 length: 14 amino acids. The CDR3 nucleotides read TGTGCCAGCAGTTTAACTAGCGGGGACAATGAGCAGTTCTTC. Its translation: CASSLTSGDNEQFF.